The rows below give T cell receptor beta chains drawn from one sample of a study of blood T cell repertoires in COVID-19. Assay: immunoSEQ multiplex PCR; the TCRdb copy retains only in-frame clones and omits some. The table has under 400,000 clones, around 87% seen once. The sequenced sample consisted of PBMCs or T cells enriched from blood (not recorded which). The receptors come from a man aged 35-49 years in a cohort exposed to, infected with or recovered from COVID-19 (not recorded which). The CDR3 runs from the conserved cysteine through the conserved F or W. The D gene is left open where the match is weak. The listing skips clone size in some rows; elsewhere it reads once, few, many or a size class.

DNA: TGTGCCAGCAGCCAATCGAGGGACAGGGCCGATCAGCCCCAGCATTTT
CDR3: CASSQSRDRADQPQHF
J: TRBJ1-5
V: TRBV16
D: TRBD1
size: NA

DNA: TGTGCCAGCAGTCCCGCCGGACAGGGACCCAATCAGCCCCAGCATTTT
CDR3: CASSPAGQGPNQPQHF
J: TRBJ1-5
V: TRBV27
D: TRBD1
size: NA

DNA: TGTGCCAGTAGTAAAAACAGGGTGAACACTGAAGCTTTCTTT
CDR3: CASSKNRVNTEAFF
J: TRBJ1-1
V: TRBV19
D: NA
size: NA

DNA: TGTGCCACACGTCAGCGGGATGGGTGGGAGACCCAGTACTTC
CDR3: CATRQRDGWETQYF
J: TRBJ2-5
V: TRBV2
D: TRBD2
size: NA

DNA: TGTGCCAGCAGCCAGGGTGGGGTAGTTGGAAACACCATATATTTT
CDR3: CASSQGGVVGNTIYF
J: TRBJ1-3
V: TRBV5-4
D: NA
size: NA

DNA: TGTGCCAGCAGTTTAATACGGACTAGCAGATACAATGAGCAGTTCTTC
CDR3: CASSLIRTSRYNEQFF
J: TRBJ2-1
V: TRBV27
D: TRBD2
size: NA

DNA: TGCGCCAGCAGCTTGAACGGGAGGGACACTGAAGCTTTCTTT
CDR3: CASSLNGRDTEAFF
J: TRBJ1-1
V: TRBV5-1
D: NA
size: NA

DNA: TGTGCCAGCAGTGAAGCCAGGAACTATGGCTACACCTTC
CDR3: CASSEARNYGYTF
J: TRBJ1-2
V: TRBV6-1
D: NA
size: NA

DNA: TGTGCCAGTACAGGGGTTGGGGACCAAGAGACCCAGTACTTC
CDR3: CASTGVGDQETQYF
J: TRBJ2-5
V: TRBV14
D: TRBD1
size: NA

DNA: TGTGCCAGCAGCTCCCTAGCGGGAGTCACAGATACGCAGTATTTT
CDR3: CASSSLAGVTDTQYF
J: TRBJ2-3
V: TRBV7-2
D: TRBD2
size: NA

DNA: TGTGCCAGCAGCCCGACAGGCCCTTCGACACCCCTCCACTTT
CDR3: CASSPTGPSTPLHF
J: TRBJ1-6
V: TRBV14
D: NA
size: NA

DNA: TGTGCCAGCAGTCAACAGGGGGCGAGCTACGAGCAGTACTTC
CDR3: CASSQQGASYEQYF
J: TRBJ2-7
V: TRBV2
D: TRBD1
size: NA

DNA: TGTGCCAGCAGCCGTGACGGGCGGGGCGAGCAGTACTTC
CDR3: CASSRDGRGEQYF
J: TRBJ2-7
V: TRBV3-1/TRBV3-2
D: NA
size: NA

DNA: TGTGCCAGCGCCTCGAGGGTCAGCTCAGCCTACGAGCAGTACTTC
CDR3: CASASRVSSAYEQYF
J: TRBJ2-7
V: TRBV7-8
D: NA
size: NA

DNA: TGCGCCAGCAGCCGCGATCTAGCGCCATACAATGAGCAGTTCTTC
CDR3: CASSRDLAPYNEQFF
J: TRBJ2-1
V: TRBV4-1
D: NA
size: NA

DNA: TGTGCCAGCAGTGAAACCTCTGCGGGACAGCTCTATGGCTACACCTTC
CDR3: CASSETSAGQLYGYTF
J: TRBJ1-2
V: TRBV2
D: TRBD1
size: once